Reported below is one T cell receptor beta chain. What it recognizes is unknown. Produced via immunoSEQ multiplex PCR; TCRdb's table is partial and in-frame only. Recorded for this sample: 150,000 or so clones. The entry originates in a study of T cell responses to AZD1222 COVID-19 vaccine. Study observations and caveats: White British ancestry dominated among donors, who included more females, and clonal diversity was possibly underestimated.

The CDR3 extends over 19 amino acids. V lost 4 bases to trimming and J lost 3 bases; unmatched junction nucleotides: 9. In germline, CDR1 is SNHLY, CDR2 FYNNEI. The V call is TRBV2, the J call TRBJ2-2; 15 positions match TRBD2. Sequenced sample: peripheral blood. This clonotype was obtained from an adult in good health. In DNA form, the CDR3 reads TGTGCCAGCAGTGGGAGGACTAGCGGGGGGGCCAGGGACACCGGGGAGCTGTTTTTT. Its translation is CASSGRTSGGARDTGELFF.